The 18 T cell receptor beta chains reported below all come from one sample, sequenced in a study of blood T cell repertoires in COVID-19. The data were produced by immunoSEQ multiplex PCR, yet TCRdb's version contains in-frame clones alone and is incomplete. The sample records 90,000 to 100,000 clones, 81% being singletons. Sample: peripheral blood. These receptor sequences come from a man in his sixties with acute or convalescent COVID-19.

The J gene is TRBJ2-3, the V gene TRBV7-3; weak D call: TRBD2 (6 bases). Trimming pared 0 bases from V and 6 bases from J, leaving 13 bases between. CDR3 size: 15 residues. Germline V gives CDR1 SGHTA, CDR2 FQGTGA. DNA of the CDR3: TGTGCCAGCAGCTTAACGGGAGGACCGGCCGATACGCAGTATTTT. Translated, it gives CASSLTGGPADTQYF.

The chain has TRBV10-1 and TRBJ2-5, with no clear D. This CDR3 comprises 12 residues. Germline CDR1 and CDR2: WNHNN and SYGVQD (reference sequence). The V gene lost 5 bases and the J gene lost 0 bases, with 4 bases spanning the gap. The CDR3 DNA sequence: TGCGCCAGCAGTTACAACCAAGAGACCCAGTACTTC. Translating it yields CASSYNQETQYF.

This clone showed up just a few times. This chain links TRBV5-6 with TRBJ1-5; 8 bases fit TRBD1. V dropped 5 bases and J dropped 3; count of bases not matched to a gene: 4. The germline gives CDR1 SGHDT, CDR2 YYEEEE. This CDR3 contains 14 residues. CDR3 sequence reads: CASRRTGNNQPQHF. As DNA, the CDR3 is TGTGCCAGCAGGAGGACAGGGAACAATCAGCCCCAGCATTTT.

This clone was observed once. This chain links TRBV15 with TRBJ2-5, with TRBD1 matching over 8 bases. Germline V gives CDR1 LNHNV, CDR2 YYDKDF (reference sequence). After removal of 5 bases from V and 3 bases from J, the junction contained 11 bases not matched to a gene. CDR3 length: 16 amino acids. CDR3 coding DNA: TGTGCCACCAGCCTAGGGACAGGCCGAACAAAAGAGACCCAGTACTTC. It yields the protein CATSLGTGRTKETQYF. Variable domain in full (rest from reference TRBV15 and TRBJ2-5): DAMVIQNPRYQVTQFGKPVTLSCSQTLNHNVMYWYQQKSSQAPKLLFHYYDKDFNNEADTPDNFQSRRPNTSFCFLDIRSPGLGDTAMYLCATSLGTGRTKETQYFGPGTRLLVL.

This clone was seen a single time. The chain joins TRBV21-1 to TRBJ2-4; TRBD1 is taken as the D call from the table, unchecked against the DNA. TRBV21-1 is reported as a pseudogene. There are 23 residues in the CDR3. The CDR3 protein is CASSKSYPNIGTQLSAAENIQYF. In DNA, the CDR3 is TGTGCCAGCAGCAAAAGTTACCCCAACATCGGGACACAACTAAGTGCCGCCGAAAACATTCAGTACTTC.

The rearrangement joins TRBV7-2 to TRBJ2-3, with a possible D match to TRBD1 (6 bases). The ends were cut back, 4 bases at V and 0 bases at J, with 14 bases in the middle. CDR3 size: 16 residues. Germline CDR1 is SGHTA and CDR2 is FQGNSA. CDR3 sequence reads: CASSSWTVSSTDTQYF. The CDR3 nucleotides are TGTGCCAGCAGCTCCTGGACAGTATCGAGCACAGATACGCAGTATTTT.

This chain uses TRBV19 with TRBJ2-2; TRBD1 agrees at 7 bases. The V gene's germline CDR1 is LNHDA and CDR2 SQIVND (reference sequence). Germline trimming cut 5 bases from V and 3 bases from J; bases unmatched to any gene: 9. CDR3 length: 16 residues. This chain's CDR3 is CASSARGHRDTGELFF. As DNA, the CDR3 is TGTGCCAGTAGTGCTAGGGGGCACCGAGACACCGGGGAGCTGTTTTTT.

This clone was counted between two and nine times. The chain employs TRBV6-5 and TRBJ2-1, with a possible D match to TRBD2 (6 bases). Germline-derived CDR1 and CDR2 are MNHEY and SVGAGI. Trimming cost V 2 bases and J 10 bases, with 21 bases left between them. This CDR3 has 16 amino acids. The CDR3 DNA follows: TGTGCCAGCAGTTACCGGCTAGCGACCCCTATAAGGGAGCAGTTCTTC. Translating it yields CASSYRLATPIREQFF.

The J gene is TRBJ2-7, the V gene TRBV7-2; D gene ambiguous. CDR3 length equals 11 residues. Trimming removed 5 bases at V and 2 bases at J, with 4 bases between. The germline V gene has CDR1 SGHTA and CDR2 FQGNSA. The CDR3 spells CASSPAYEQYF. The CDR3 DNA follows: TGTGCCAGCAGCCCTGCCTACGAGCAGTACTTC.

J is TRBJ2-6 and V is TRBV9; possible D gene TRBD1, 5 bases. Germline V gene lookup returns CDR1 SGDLS and CDR2 YYNGEE. CDR3 length: 17 amino acids. V lost 4 bases, J lost 1 base, and 15 bases lay in between. CDR3 loop: CASSPVLRGSGANVLTF. The CDR3 coding sequence is TGTGCCAGCAGCCCCGTACTAAGGGGATCTGGGGCCAACGTCCTGACTTTC. The full variable domain, completed using reference TRBV9 and TRBJ2-6, is DSGVTQTPKHLITATGQRVTLRCSPRSGDLSVYWYQQSLDQGLQFLIQYYNGEERAKGNILERFSAQQFPDLHSELNLSSLELGDSALYFCASSPVLRGSGANVLTFGAGSRLTVL.

The V gene is TRBV7-9, the J gene TRBJ2-5, with 11 bases fitting TRBD2. CDR1 is SEHNR, CDR2 FQNEAQ, per germline (reference sequence). The V and J ends lost 0 bases and 4 bases, in that order; junction bases with no gene match: 4. The CDR3 is 16 residues long. CDR3 in amino acids: CASSLALAGGPETQYF. The CDR3 DNA sequence: TGTGCCAGCAGCTTAGCATTAGCGGGAGGGCCAGAGACCCAGTACTTC.

V gene TRBV5-6 combines with J gene TRBJ1-2; D is unclear. The CDR3 totals 14 residues. The V gene's germline CDR1 is SGHDT and CDR2 YYEEEE. V was cut by 1 base and J by 4 bases, with 11 bases left in between. The CDR3 protein is CASSLFRVVYGYTF. In DNA form, the CDR3 reads TGTGCCAGCAGCTTGTTTCGGGTAGTCTATGGCTACACCTTC.

V is TRBV4-1 and J is TRBJ1-2, with TRBD1 matching over 7 bases. This CDR3 is 14 amino acids long. Germline CDR1 MGHRA, CDR2 YSYEKL. Germline trimming cut 4 bases from V and 5 bases from J; bases unmatched to any gene: 7. The CDR3 here is CASSPAPTGYGYTF. The CDR3 DNA reads as TGCGCCAGCAGCCCCGCCCCGACAGGGTATGGCTACACCTTC.

The chain has TRBV19 and TRBJ2-1, with 11 bases matching TRBD2. V shed 7 bases and J 4 bases; nucleotides not matched to a gene: 6. This CDR3 spans 15 amino acids. Germline V gives CDR1 LNHDA, CDR2 SQIVND (reference sequence). CDR3 bases: TGTGCCAGTACGAAGGGACTAGCGGAGTACAATGAGCAGTTCTTC. Translated: CASTKGLAEYNEQFF.

The rearrangement uses TRBV10-3 and TRBJ1-5; the match to TRBD1 covers 8 bases. V lost 3 bases and J lost 6; bases outside the gene matches: 4. The germline V gene has CDR1 ENHRY and CDR2 SYGVKD. The CDR3 runs 14 residues. The CDR3 DNA sequence: TGTGCCATCAGTGAAACACAGGGGGTTCAGCCCCAGCATTTT. It yields the protein CAISETQGVQPQHF.

The chain carries TRBV4-3 and TRBJ1-1; D uncertain. The germline gives CDR1 LGHNA, CDR2 YSLEER. The CDR3 is 14 residues long. With 2 bases removed from V and 1 base from J, the gap between germline ends came to 8 bases. The CDR3 sequence: CASSQSPKNTEAFF. For the CDR3, the DNA is TGCGCCAGCAGCCAATCCCCAAAGAACACTGAAGCTTTCTTT.

CDR3 protein: CASSVDGLAGRDEQFF. The CDR3 region has the DNA TGTGCCAGCAGCGTAGATGGTCTAGCGGGTAGGGATGAGCAGTTCTTC. The rearrangement uses TRBV9 and TRBJ2-1, with 8 bases identical to TRBD2. Germline values: CDR1 SGDLS, CDR2 YYNGEE. With V trimmed by 0 bases and J by 8 bases, 10 bases remained unmatched. The CDR3 runs to 16 residues.

In its sample, this clone was seen a few times. This chain uses TRBV3-1 (or the pseudogene TRBV3-2) with TRBJ1-2, with a weak D call TRBD1 (6 bases). Germline V gene data show CDR1 as LGHDT and CDR2 as YNNKEL (reference sequence). The CDR3 runs 14 residues. V dropped 4 bases and J dropped 6 bases, with 15 bases sitting between them. CDR3 bases: TGTGCCAGCAGCCCGGGACAAAGTCCCCATGGCTACACCTTC. This translates into CASSPGQSPHGYTF.